A single sample gave rise to the 22 T cell receptor beta chains below, sequenced in a study of blood T cell repertoires in COVID-19. Produced via immunoSEQ multiplex PCR; TCRdb's table is partial and in-frame only. The sample has approximately 220,000 clones; around 84% are singletons. The specimen was peripheral blood. The receptors here all came from a man between 60 and 75 years old with acute or convalescent COVID-19.

J is TRBJ1-3 and V is TRBV7-9, with 10 bases matching TRBD1. This CDR3 is built from 15 residues. Germline V gene sequence: CDR1 SEHNR, CDR2 FQNEAQ (reference sequence). J was trimmed by 2 bases and V by 5 bases; bases with no gene match: 3. The CDR3 reads CASSRTGGPGNTIYF. The CDR3 DNA is TGTGCCAGCAGCCGGACAGGGGGTCCTGGAAACACCATATATTTT.

The CDR3 sequence is CASSLTGQGPVSGNTIYF. The CDR3 bases are TGCGCCAGCAGCTTGACGGGCCAGGGCCCCGTCTCTGGAAACACCATATATTTT. The V call is TRBV5-1, the J call TRBJ1-3, with a tentative D call TRBD1 (5 bases). Germline V gene data show CDR1 as SGHRS and CDR2 as YFSETQ. The CDR3 covers 18 residues. The V and J ends lost 1 base and 0 bases respectively, with 17 bases between them.

This rearrangement joins TRBV6-5 to TRBJ1-2; 10 nucleotides align to TRBD1. The germline V gene encodes CDR1 MNHEY and CDR2 SVGAGI. This CDR3 is built from 15 residues. V dropped 6 bases and J dropped 4; count of bases not matched to a gene: 8. CDR3 bases: TGTGCCAGCAGCCGCCCCCGGACAGGGGGCTATGGCTACACCTTC. Protein: CASSRPRTGGYGYTF.

This chain uses TRBV5-1 with TRBJ2-2, with 7 bases that match TRBD1. V lost 9 bases to trimming and J lost 1 base; unmatched junction nucleotides: 18. Germline assignment: CDR1 SGHRS and CDR2 YFSETQ. This CDR3 contains 18 residues. The CDR3 DNA sequence: TGCGCCACCTCACAGAGACCCCCGGGACAGCAGAACACCGGGGAGCTGTTTTTT. As protein: CATSQRPPGQQNTGELFF. Based on the CDR3 plus reference TRBV5-1 and TRBJ2-2, the full variable domain is KAGVTQTPRYLIKTRGQQVTLSCSPISGHRSVSWYQQTPGQGLQFLFEYFSETQRNKGNFPGRFSGRQFSNSRSEMNVSTLELGDSALYLCATSQRPPGQQNTGELFFGEGSRLTVL.

This clone appeared a few times. The chain combines TRBV6-4 with TRBJ2-1; no clear D gene. The V end was cut by 9 bases, the J end by 9 bases, with 21 bases between. Germline V gives CDR1 MRHNA, CDR2 SNTAGT. The CDR3 runs 14 residues. The chain's CDR3 is CARRFGARVSEQFF. Here the CDR3 DNA reads TGTGCCAGGCGTTTCGGAGCCCGGGTCAGTGAGCAGTTCTTC.

This chain links TRBV12-2 with TRBJ1-1; the D segment call TRBD1 is taken from the table without a DNA check. TRBV12-2 corresponds to a pseudogene. The CDR3 has 17 amino acids. The CDR3 here is CASRPSGPAQMNTEAFF. CDR3 bases: TGTGCAAGTCGCCCCTCAGGGCCCGCACAAATGAACACTGAAGCTTTCTTT.

This clone occurred once. CDR3 in DNA: TGTGCCAGCTCACCACGAACTTCTGTTCGCACAGATACGCAGTATTTT. Translating gives CASSPRTSVRTDTQYF. The chain couples TRBV18 to TRBJ2-3, with D hard to call. CDR3 size: 16 residues. V lost 1 base and J lost 1, with 12 bases in between. The V gene's germline CDR1 is KGHSH and CDR2 LQKENI. The full variable domain, rest sourced from reference TRBV18 and TRBJ2-3, is NAGVMQNPRHLVRRRGQEARLRCSPMKGHSHVYWYRQLPEEGLKFMVYLQKENIIDESGMPKERFSAEFPKEGPSILRIQQVVRGDSAAYFCASSPRTSVRTDTQYFGPGTRLTVL.

This chain uses TRBV29-1 with TRBJ1-2, with 9 bases that match TRBD1. V shed 7 bases and J 5 bases; nucleotides not matched to a gene: 11. Germline CDR1 reads SQVTM; CDR2 reads ANQGSEA. This CDR3 has 14 residues. The chain's CDR3 is CSAYSGTGIYGYTF. The CDR3 DNA sequence: TGCAGCGCCTACTCCGGGACAGGGATATATGGCTACACCTTC.

The chain links TRBV2 to TRBJ1-1; 9 bases agree with TRBD1. With 6 bases clipped from V and 4 bases from J, the junction kept 9 bases outside the gene matches. CDR1 and CDR2 (germline): SNHLY, FYNNEI. The CDR3 runs 15 residues. CDR3 nucleotide sequence: TGTGCCAGCAGCCGCGCCCCACAGGGGGCCACTGAAGCTTTCTTT. Translated, it gives CASSRAPQGATEAFF.

This clone was detected only a few times. This sequence joins TRBV18 and TRBJ2-3, with unresolved D. The CDR3 spans 15 residues. From germline, CDR1 is KGHSH and CDR2 LQKENI. V was clipped by 0 bases and J by 6 bases, with 13 bases between them. The CDR3 here is CASSPPFRSRDTQYF. Written as DNA, the CDR3 is TGTGCCAGCTCACCACCGTTCCGCTCGAGGGATACGCAGTATTTT.

CDR3 in amino acids: CASSQFDAGQYEQYF. The CDR3 DNA sequence: TGCGCCAGCAGCCAATTTGATGCGGGACAGTACGAGCAGTACTTC. The rearrangement links TRBV4-1 to TRBJ2-7; D is perhaps TRBD1 (7 bases). The V gene lost 2 bases and the J gene lost 4 bases, with 15 bases spanning the gap. CDR3 size: 15 residues. Germline-derived CDR1 and CDR2 are MGHRA and YSYEKL.

The CDR3 nucleotides read TGTGCCATCAGTGAGAGGTCACAAACTCGGGGGGAGCAGTACTTC. This translates into CAISERSQTRGEQYF. The chain couples TRBV10-3 to TRBJ2-7, with a possible D match to TRBD2 (6 bases). Germline-derived CDR1 and CDR2 are ENHRY and SYGVKD. CDR3 length equals 15 residues. V dropped 2 bases and J dropped 7 bases, with 18 bases sitting between them.

V and J are TRBV25-1 and TRBJ2-3; 8 bases align to TRBD1. The length of the CDR3 is 17 residues. CDR1 is MGHDK, CDR2 SYGVNS, per germline. Trimming cost V 4 bases and J 5 bases; bases outside gene matches: 14. CDR3: CASSGLWTGKVIDTQYF. The CDR3 DNA follows: TGTGCCAGCAGTGGGCTCTGGACAGGGAAGGTCATAGATACGCAGTATTTT.

The sample holds one count of this clone. The gene calls are TRBV9 and TRBJ2-1; 9 bases align to TRBD2. The germline CDR1 and CDR2 sequences are SGDLS and YYNGEE. V lost 4 bases and J lost 7; bases outside the gene matches: 9. This CDR3 comprises 15 residues. Here the CDR3 reads CASSISGGAQNEQFF. The CDR3 DNA sequence: TGTGCCAGCAGCATTAGCGGGGGCGCGCAGAATGAGCAGTTCTTC.

The chain uses TRBV5-1 and TRBJ2-3, with 11 bases that match TRBD2. Looked up from germline, CDR1 is SGHRS and CDR2 is YFSETQ. The CDR3 extends over 16 amino acids. V lost 4 bases to trimming and J lost 4 bases; unmatched junction nucleotides: 8. In DNA, the CDR3 is TGCGCCAGCAGCCGCCGTAGCGGGGGGGGGTCAGATACGCAGTATTTT. Translated: CASSRRSGGGSDTQYF.

The chain combines TRBV5-4 with TRBJ2-3; 7 positions match TRBD2. The CDR3 has 16 residues. Germline trimming cut 2 bases from V and 2 bases from J; bases unmatched to any gene: 8. Germline V gene sequence: CDR1 SGHNT, CDR2 YYREEE (reference sequence). CDR3 in amino acids: CASSFWASGDTDTQYF. CDR3 nucleotides: TGTGCCAGCAGCTTCTGGGCTAGCGGCGACACAGATACGCAGTATTTT.

The chain employs TRBV3-1 (or the pseudogene TRBV3-2) and TRBJ2-1; 9 bases align to TRBD2. The J segment lost 6 bases and the V segment lost 0 bases, leaving 12 bases of the junction unmatched. The germline CDR1 and CDR2 sequences are LGHDT and YNNKEL (reference sequence). The CDR3 length is 18 residues. The CDR3: CASSQDAGGASGFNEQFF. CDR3 nucleotides: TGTGCCAGCAGCCAAGATGCGGGGGGGGCCTCGGGGTTCAATGAGCAGTTCTTC.

CDR3 in DNA: TGTGCCAGCAGCTTATCTGCGGGGTCCTACGAGCAGTACTTC. Protein: CASSLSAGSYEQYF. The chain is built from TRBV11-3 and TRBJ2-7; D is perhaps TRBD2 (6 bases). This CDR3 is 14 amino acids long. CDR1 SGHNT and CDR2 YENEEA come from the germline V gene. V shed 2 bases and J shed 1 base, with 9 bases lying between them.

Sample share makes this clone medium-sized (0.01 to 0.1%). This chain uses TRBV28 with TRBJ1-1; D not certain. Germline lookup yields CDR1 MDHEN and CDR2 SYDVKM. The CDR3 runs 17 residues. The V and J ends lost 2 bases and 5 bases respectively, with 21 bases between them. CDR3 loop: CASSLLAGGGSGTEAFF. CDR3 nucleotide sequence: TGTGCCAGCAGTTTACTGGCCGGTGGAGGATCGGGGACTGAAGCTTTCTTT.

This chain links TRBV14 with TRBJ1-4, with D perhaps TRBD1 (5 bases). In germline, CDR1 is SGHDN, CDR2 FVKESK. The CDR3 extends over 15 amino acids. V lost 4 bases, J lost 0 bases, and 9 bases lay in between. CDR3 coding DNA: TGTGCCAGCAGCCCGCCGGGGGCAACTAATGAAAAACTGTTTTTT. Translation: CASSPPGATNEKLFF.

This chain joins TRBV12-3 or TRBV12-4 and TRBJ1-2; 10 bases map to TRBD1. The J segment lost 8 bases and the V segment lost 6 bases, leaving 3 bases of the junction unmatched. This CDR3 comprises 12 residues. The CDR3 nucleotides read TGTGCCAGCAGCGGGACAGGGGTAGGCTACACCTTC. This sequence encodes CASSGTGVGYTF.

This clone was picked up a small number of times. The chain uses TRBV25-1 and TRBJ2-1; 9 positions agree with TRBD1. The CDR3 runs 14 residues. Trimming cost V 1 base and J 8 bases; bases outside gene matches: 3. CDR1 MGHDK and CDR2 SYGVNS come from the germline V gene. The CDR3 here is CASSESGQGHEQFF. The CDR3 DNA follows: TGTGCCAGCAGTGAATCCGGACAGGGGCATGAGCAGTTCTTC.